The subject of this entry is one T cell receptor (beta chain). The Seattle patients joined while their infection was active and were tracked longitudinally afterward. TCRdb's table, derived via immunoSEQ multiplex PCR, lists solely in-frame clones and lacks some. Here the sample spans nearly 250,000 clones, about 82% being singletons. The CDR3 runs 14 residues. Germline V gene data show CDR1 as SGHAT and CDR2 as FQNNGV. The V gene lost 5 bases and the J gene lost 2 bases, with 11 bases spanning the gap. The source of the sample is a study of blood T cell repertoires in COVID-19. Background on the study: Collection of acute and convalescent COVID-19 samples took place in the United States, Italy and Spain. T cells, B-cell-depleted T cells, or PBMCs provided the cDNA or gDNA that served as material.

Sequences were obtained from peripheral blood. The V and J genes are TRBV11-2 and TRBJ2-3; D is ambiguous. The sequence derives from an elderly woman with COVID-19, enrolled during active disease. CDR3 protein: CASSTRYSTDTQYF. The CDR3 DNA reads as TGTGCCAGCAGCACCAGGTATTCCACAGATACGCAGTATTTT.